This T cell receptor beta chain came from a study of OX40 agonist ivuxolimab in advanced cancers. Sequencing used immunoSEQ multiplex PCR; TCRdb keeps in-frame clones, though not all of them. In the table there are approximately 55,000 clones, about nine tenths of which are singletons. The CDR3 contains 13 residues. The V and J ends lost 5 bases and 6 bases, in that order; junction bases with no gene match: 5. From germline, CDR1 is MNHNS and CDR2 SASEGT. The V call is TRBV6-1, the J call TRBJ1-2; 8 bases map to TRBD1. Source: CD4+ or CD8+ T cells sorted from blood, taken in a trial of the OX40 agonist ivuxolimab. This receptor was taken from an adult with an advanced solid tumor such as melanoma, head and neck, liver or kidney cancer. The DNA for the CDR3 is TGTGCCAGCAGTAAACAGGGGGGGGATGGCTACACCTTC. Translated, it gives CASSKQGGDGYTF.